This T cell receptor (beta chain) was sequenced in a study of cytomegalovirus exposure and HLA in healthy donors. Whole-study findings and limits: A later analysis associated 16,951 TCR beta sequences with HLA alleles at a 0.05 false discovery rate. Later on, analysis showed that most CMV-associated TCR beta chains appeared to be HLA-restricted.

Use of 60 Vbeta and 13 Jbeta primers characterized the PCR. The repertoire was sequenced with immunoSEQ multiplex PCR; TCRdb's copy has only in-frame clones and lacks some. Of around 94,000 clones in the sample, about four fifths are singletons; the top ten hold approximately 2.1%. About this clone itself: As yet, its antigen is unknown.

The V and J ends lost 8 bases and 8 bases respectively, with 15 bases between them. Germline CDR1 and CDR2: WSHSY and SAAADI. This CDR3 has 13 residues. The clonotype comes from a man younger than 35 in good health and CMV-seronegative. The chain employs TRBV10-2 and TRBJ2-2; D is perhaps TRBD1 (5 bases). The source material was PBMCs. The chain's CDR3 is CASLRGTAGELFF. In nucleotides, the CDR3 is TGCGCCAGCTTAAGGGGTACGGCGGGGGAGCTGTTTTTT.